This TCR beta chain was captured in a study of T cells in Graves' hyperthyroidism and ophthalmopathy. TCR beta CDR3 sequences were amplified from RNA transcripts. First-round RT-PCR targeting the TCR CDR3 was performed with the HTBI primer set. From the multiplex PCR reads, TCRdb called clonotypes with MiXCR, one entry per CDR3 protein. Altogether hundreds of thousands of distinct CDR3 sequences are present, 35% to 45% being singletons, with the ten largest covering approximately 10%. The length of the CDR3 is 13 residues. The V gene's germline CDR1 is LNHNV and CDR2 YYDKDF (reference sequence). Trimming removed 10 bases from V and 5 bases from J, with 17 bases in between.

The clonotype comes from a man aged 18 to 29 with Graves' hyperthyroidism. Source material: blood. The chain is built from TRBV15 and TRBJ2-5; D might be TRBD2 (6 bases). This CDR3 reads CASSFRGTETQYF. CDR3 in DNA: TGTGCCAGCAGTTTCCGGGGGACGGAGACCCAGTACTTC.